A selection of T cell receptor beta chains follows, all from one sample in a study of somatic mutations in cytotoxic T cells in rheumatoid arthritis. The method was immunoSEQ multiplex PCR; TCRdb's version includes in-frame clones alone and lacks a portion of them. The table records about 18,000 clones, approximately 80% of them present only once. Sequences were obtained from CD8+ T cells sorted from blood. The receptors stem from an adult with rheumatoid arthritis. Each CDR3 is given with its conserved first and last residue. Each record gives: V gene, D gene, J gene, clone size, CDR3 DNA, CDR3 protein. A D gene is named only where the DNA matches it firmly. The size entry is marked missing in some rows and otherwise reads once, few, many or a size class.

>TRBV6-4|-|TRBJ2-6|-
TGTGCCAGCAGTAAAGACGGCTCTGGGGCCAACGTCCTGACTTTC
CASSKDGSGANVLTF
>TRBV4-1|TRBD2|TRBJ2-7|once
TGCGCCAGCAGCCGAGGCGTAGCGGGTTCCTACGAGCAGTACTTC
CASSRGVAGSYEQYF
>TRBV7-9|-|TRBJ2-7|-
TGTGCCAGCAGTAGGGAGATTTGGGGCTCCTACGAGCAGTACTTC
CASSREIWGSYEQYF
>TRBV6-1|-|TRBJ1-1|once
TGTGCCAGCAGACCCGGGACAACGAACACTGAAGCTTTCTTT
CASRPGTTNTEAFF
>TRBV10-2|-|TRBJ2-7|-
TGCGCCAGCAGTGAGCCGGACGCTAGCTCCTACGAGCAGTACTTC
CASSEPDASSYEQYF
>TRBV19|-|TRBJ1-1|-
TGTGCCAGTAGTATTTTCGGGAGGACTGAAGCTTTCTTT
CASSIFGRTEAFF
>TRBV4-2|-|TRBJ2-5|-
TGTGCCAGCAGCCCCCGGGGAGAGACCCAGTACTTC
CASSPRGETQYF
>TRBV11-2|-|TRBJ2-5|-
TGTGCCAGCAGCCAGACAGTGGCGTATGAAGAGACCCAGTACTTC
CASSQTVAYEETQYF
>TRBV19|-|TRBJ2-1|-
TGTGCCAGTAGTAAGGCCCTAGGATCTGAGCAGTTCTTC
CASSKALGSEQFF
>TRBV30|TRBD1|TRBJ1-5|-
TGTGCCTGGAGTGTACCAGGGGGCGATCCCCCGGGGCCCCAGCATTTT
CAWSVPGGDPPGPQHF
>TRBV23-1|-|TRBJ1-6|once
TGCGCCAGCAGTCAATTAATCGTGCAGGGATCACCCCTCCACTTT
CASSQLIVQGSPLHF
>TRBV11-3|-|TRBJ2-7|few
TGTGCCAGCAGTCCCGCCTCCTACGAGCAGTACTTC
CASSPASYEQYF
>TRBV13|-|TRBJ2-1|-
TGTGCCACCTTGAGTCCCTACAATGAGCAGTTCTTC
CATLSPYNEQFF
>TRBV4-1|TRBD2|TRBJ2-7|-
TGCGCCAGCAGTTGGGACGGGGGGGCCTACGAGCAGTACTTC
CASSWDGGAYEQYF
>TRBV6-5|-|TRBJ2-7|-
TGTGCCAGCAGTGCAGGAACTCACTACGAGCAGTACTTC
CASSAGTHYEQYF
>TRBV11-2|-|TRBJ1-1|-
TGTGCCAGCAGCTTAGGCGTGAACACTGAAGCTTTCTTT
CASSLGVNTEAFF
>TRBV2|-|TRBJ1-4|-
TGTGCCAGCAGTGAAGCCGTACCGGGGAAACTGTTTTTT
CASSEAVPGKLFF
>TRBV27|-|TRBJ2-1|-
TGTGCCAGCAGTTTACGACCGGGACATCCAAAGTATGAGCAGTTCTTC
CASSLRPGHPKYEQFF
>TRBV19|-|TRBJ2-7|-
TGTGCCAGTGCCCCCGGAAGCGGCAGGGCCTACGAGCAGTACTTC
CASAPGSGRAYEQYF
>TRBV19|TRBD2|TRBJ2-7|-
TGTGCCAGTAGCACCGGGGGGGGGACAAGGGTGATCGAGCAGTACTTC
CASSTGGGTRVIEQYF
>TRBV27|-|TRBJ1-1|-
TGTGCCAGCAGTCCCAGTCCCGGACCGAGCTACACTGAAGCTTTCTTT
CASSPSPGPSYTEAFF
>TRBV12-5|-|TRBJ2-1|-
TGTGCTAGTGGTTTTGGGGGGTTGAATGAGCAGTTCTTC
CASGFGGLNEQFF
>TRBV4-1|-|TRBJ1-2|-
TGCGCCAGCAGCCCCGTTCCGGATTCTTCCTATGGCTACACCTTC
CASSPVPDSSYGYTF
>TRBV7-9|TRBD2|TRBJ2-7|-
TGTGCCAGCAGCTCCGGACTAGCGGGATACGAGCAGTACTTC
CASSSGLAGYEQYF
>TRBV9|TRBD2|TRBJ2-1|-
TGTGCCAGCAGCCCCAGCGGGAGGTCATACAATGAGCAGTTCTTC
CASSPSGRSYNEQFF
>TRBV4-1|-|TRBJ1-5|-
TGCGCCAGCAGCCAAGAAAGGGTGGGCAATCAGCCCCAGCATTTT
CASSQERVGNQPQHF
>TRBV13|-|TRBJ2-7|-
TGTGCCAGCAGCTTAACAGGGTCTCCCTACGAGCAGTACTTC
CASSLTGSPYEQYF
>TRBV25-1|-|TRBJ2-1|once
TGTGCCAGCAGCCAAGGACGGTTCAATGAGCAGTTCTTC
CASSQGRFNEQFF
>TRBV2|-|TRBJ2-2|-
TGTGCCAGCAGTGATACCCTAATGCATACGAACACCGGGGAGCTGTTTTTT
CASSDTLMHTNTGELFF
>TRBV27|-|TRBJ1-1|-
TGTGCCAGCAGTTTATTCGACGGGTCCGCTGAAGCTTTCTTT
CASSLFDGSAEAFF
>TRBV10-3|-|TRBJ2-1|-
TGTGCCATCAGTAGGAGCGATGAGCAGTTCTTC
CAISRSDEQFF
>TRBV7-8|-|TRBJ1-5|-
TGTGCCAGCAGCCCACAGGGAACCCCGAATCAGCCCCAGCATTTT
CASSPQGTPNQPQHF
>TRBV6-6|-|TRBJ1-4|-
TGTGCCAGCAGCACGACAGGAGTTAATGAAAAACTGTTTTTT
CASSTTGVNEKLFF
>TRBV5-1|TRBD1|TRBJ1-6|-
TGCGCCAGCAGCTTGGCACAGACAGGGAGCTCCTATAATTCACCCCTCCACTTT
CASSLAQTGSSYNSPLHF
>TRBV7-9|-|TRBJ2-1|-
TGTGCCAGCAGACCCGGGGGCGCGGATGAGCAGTTCTTC
CASRPGGADEQFF
>TRBV4-2|-|TRBJ2-5|once
TGTGCCAGCAGCCAAGAGTGGCTAGCGAACGGAGAGACCCAGTACTTC
CASSQEWLANGETQYF
>TRBV4-1|-|TRBJ1-5|-
TGCGCCAGCAGCCAAGATGCTCAGCATCAGCCCCAGCATTTT
CASSQDAQHQPQHF
>TRBV18|TRBD1|TRBJ2-7|-
TGTGCCAGCTCACCCCGGACGACAGGGGACGAGCAGTACTTC
CASSPRTTGDEQYF
>TRBV18|-|TRBJ2-5|once
TGTGCCAGCTCTATTGGGGGGCCCCAAGAGACCCAGTACTTC
CASSIGGPQETQYF
>TRBV14|TRBD2|TRBJ2-1|-
TGTGCCAGCAGCCAACTAGCGGGAGACTACAATGAGCAGTTCTTC
CASSQLAGDYNEQFF
>TRBV5-8|TRBD1|TRBJ2-7|-
TGTGCCAGCAGCTTGGGGGACAGCGGACGGGACGAGCAGTACTTC
CASSLGDSGRDEQYF
>TRBV2|-|TRBJ1-1|once
TGTGCCAGCAGTGAGGTTGGGACACCATACCGGGGAGCTTTCTTT
CASSEVGTPYRGAFF
>TRBV27|-|TRBJ1-2|-
TGTGCCAGCAGTTCAGGGGACTATGGCTACACCTTC
CASSSGDYGYTF
>TRBV11-2|-|TRBJ1-1|-
TGTGCCAGCAGCTACTACATGGGGGTGAACACTGAAGCTTTCTTT
CASSYYMGVNTEAFF
>TRBV11-2|TRBD2|TRBJ2-4|-
TGTGCCAGCAGCTTTATACTAGCGGGGGGGCCGGTCAAAAACATTCAGTACTTC
CASSFILAGGPVKNIQYF
>TRBV5-6|-|TRBJ2-7|-
TGTGCCAGCAGCAAGGGACCGTACTACGAGCAGTACTTC
CASSKGPYYEQYF
>TRBV7-9|TRBD1|TRBJ2-7|-
TGTGCCAGCAGCCCTCAACAGGGGGTGAACCTTTACGAGCAGTACTTC
CASSPQQGVNLYEQYF
>TRBV19|-|TRBJ1-1|-
TGTGCCAGTAGCATGACATTCGGTAACACTGAAGCTTTCTTT
CASSMTFGNTEAFF
>TRBV6-6|-|TRBJ1-1|-
TGTGCCAGCAGTTACGGAAGAACGCCAGAAGCTTTCTTT
CASSYGRTPEAFF
>TRBV7-8|TRBD2|TRBJ2-5|-
TGTGCCAGCAGCTTATACGGCGGGAGGGCCCGCGAGACCCAGTACTTC
CASSLYGGRARETQYF
>TRBV2|-|TRBJ2-4|-
TGTGCCAGCATGGAGAGAGGGGCCAAAAACATTCAGTACTTC
CASMERGAKNIQYF
>TRBV27|TRBD1|TRBJ1-2|-
TGTGCCAGCAGTCCCTTGGGACAGAGACTTTACACCTTC
CASSPLGQRLYTF
>TRBV4-1|-|TRBJ2-5|-
TGCGCCAGCAGCCCCGGACCGTTCCAAGAGACCCAGTACTTC
CASSPGPFQETQYF
>TRBV27|-|TRBJ1-1|few
TGTGCCAGCAGTTTAAGGGAGAACACTGAAGCTTTCTTT
CASSLRENTEAFF
>TRBV4-2|-|TRBJ2-1|-
TGTGCCAGCAGCCAATTGCGCGGCTCCTACAATGAGCAGTTCTTC
CASSQLRGSYNEQFF
>TRBV19|-|TRBJ1-1|-
TGTGCCAGTAGTATAGGGGCAGCCGAAAGTGAAGCTTTCTTT
CASSIGAAESEAFF
>TRBV7-9|TRBD2|TRBJ2-2|-
TGTGCCAGCAGCCCCCGCCTAGGACTAGCGGGAGCCTTTACCGGGGAGCTGTTTTTT
CASSPRLGLAGAFTGELFF
>TRBV2|-|TRBJ1-5|-
TGTGCCAGCAGTGGCCCCGACCGCCTCGAGGGGAATCAGCCCCAGCATTTT
CASSGPDRLEGNQPQHF
>TRBV6-5|-|TRBJ2-3|-
TGTGCCAGCAGTTTTGAGCAGGGGACTACAGATACGCAGTATTTT
CASSFEQGTTDTQYF
>TRBV2|-|TRBJ1-4|-
TGTGCCAGCAGAAAACGCGAGGGGGTGGTAACTAATGAAAAACTGTTTTTT
CASRKREGVVTNEKLFF